This record concerns one TCR beta chain sequence. Other DNA sequences of this sample code for an identical CDR3. Stated treatment: oral pan-JAK inhibitor, 5-10 mg twice daily. The sample is drawn from a study of CD8+ T cells in alopecia areata. Study context: Patients remained on tofacitinib for 6 to 18 months and then went 6 months without it.

This CDR3 is 13 amino acids long. Germline assignment: CDR1 MNHEY and CDR2 SVGAGI. Trimming left V 2 bases short and J 3 bases short, with 7 bases between. RNA was extracted and reverse transcribed into cDNA as the sequencing template. Assay: immunoSEQ multiplex PCR; the TCRdb copy retains only in-frame clones and omits some. This sample carries 150,000 to 250,000 clones, approximately 56% of them seen once, and the ten largest clones take roughly 3.3%. This TCR came from a human donor with alopecia areata. The material sequenced was CD4+ T cells sorted from blood, taken at week 4, from a patient treated with tofacitinib. This chain connects TRBV6-5 to TRBJ2-5; tentative D call: TRBD1 (5 bases). Written as DNA, the CDR3 is TGTGCCAGCAGTTACAGGGGCGAAGAGACCCAGTACTTC. This translates into CASSYRGEETQYF.